The rows below give T cell receptor beta chains drawn from one sample of a study of shared clonotypes between healthy human individuals. Generated by immunoSEQ multiplex PCR, the TCRdb table keeps only in-frame clones and is missing some. The repertoire holds 2 million to 2.5 million clones, with around 93% as singletons. The sample comprised naive CD4+ T cells from PBMCs. Receptor source: a man between 18 and 29 years old in good health. Some clones in this sample may be carry-over from other donors' samples. Both conserved end residues are part of each CDR3. D genes are given only for firm matches. For some rows the clone size is stated as once, few or many, or as a class when expanded; others skip it.

- | once | TRBJ1-2 | TRBV28 | CASSPPAGDGYTF | TGTGCCAGCAGTCCACCGGCGGGGGATGGCTACACCTTC
TRBD1 | - | TRBJ2-7 | TRBV5-5 | CASSLLDRVAYEQYF | TGTGCCAGCAGCCTCCTCGACAGGGTTGCCTACGAGCAGTACTTC
TRBD1 | - | TRBJ1-5 | TRBV6-1 | CASSELGGLGQPQHF | TGTGCCAGCAGTGAACTAGGGGGCCTAGGGCAGCCCCAGCATTTT
- | once | TRBJ1-2 | TRBV21-1 | CASSKKGGYRGYTF | TGTGCCAGCAGCAAAAAAGGAGGGTATCGCGGCTACACCTTC
TRBD1 | - | TRBJ1-1 | TRBV7-9 | CASSKTGGGTEAFF | TGTGCCAGCAGCAAAACAGGGGGTGGTACTGAAGCTTTCTTT
TRBD1 | - | TRBJ2-1 | TRBV5-4 | CASSFWTGGWNEQFF | TGTGCCAGCAGCTTCTGGACAGGGGGCTGGAATGAGCAGTTCTTC
- | - | TRBJ2-7 | TRBV6-6 | CASSLISTHEQYF | TGTGCCAGCAGCCTCATTTCCACCCACGAGCAGTACTTC
TRBD2 | few | TRBJ2-1 | TRBV6-4 | CASSDSIPSGTYNEQFF | TGTGCCAGCAGTGACTCGATCCCTAGCGGGACCTACAATGAGCAGTTCTTC
- | - | TRBJ2-7 | TRBV15 | CATSRALGGEQYF | TGTGCCACCAGCAGGGCTCTAGGAGGCGAGCAGTACTTC
- | - | TRBJ2-7 | TRBV7-2 | CASSPGTHYEQYF | TGTGCCAGCAGCCCAGGGACTCACTACGAGCAGTACTTC
TRBD1 | - | TRBJ2-3 | TRBV9 | CASSTRQGAGADTQYF | TGTGCCAGCAGCACTCGACAGGGGGCCGGGGCAGATACGCAGTATTTT
TRBD2 | - | TRBJ2-1 | TRBV12-5 | CASAGGGSSYNEQFF | TGTGCTAGTGCGGGAGGAGGGAGCTCCTACAATGAGCAGTTCTTC
TRBD1 | - | TRBJ2-2 | TRBV9 | CASSVTGGNTGELFF | TGTGCCAGCAGCGTGACAGGGGGGAACACCGGGGAGCTGTTTTTT
TRBD1 | - | TRBJ2-6 | TRBV19 | CASSKPGTAGANVLTF | TGTGCCAGTAGTAAACCCGGGACAGCTGGGGCCAACGTCCTGACTTTC
TRBD2 | - | TRBJ2-1 | TRBV9 | CASSPRTSDLPGEQFF | TGTGCCAGCAGCCCACGGACTAGCGACCTGCCCGGTGAGCAGTTCTTC
TRBD1 | - | TRBJ2-7 | TRBV6-1 | CASGSDRGRYEQYF | TGTGCCAGCGGATCAGACAGGGGGAGATACGAGCAGTACTTC
- | - | TRBJ2-1 | TRBV5-4 | CASSPGTSSYNEQFF | TGTGCCAGCAGCCCCGGAACAAGCTCCTACAATGAGCAGTTCTTC
TRBD2 | - | TRBJ2-7 | TRBV30 | CAWRGGLTRDEQYF | TGTGCCTGGAGGGGGGGACTAACCCGGGACGAGCAGTACTTC
TRBD1 | - | TRBJ2-5 | TRBV11-2 | CASSPRARGQETQYF | TGTGCCAGCAGCCCCCGGGCGAGGGGGCAGGAGACCCAGTACTTC
- | - | TRBJ1-2 | TRBV5-1 | CASSLLPGSNYGYTF | TGCGCCAGCAGCTTGTTACCGGGAAGTAACTATGGCTACACCTTC
TRBD1 | - | TRBJ2-3 | TRBV14 | CASSQPGTGYTDTQYF | TGTGCCAGCAGCCAACCCGGGACAGGTTACACAGATACGCAGTATTTT
- | - | TRBJ1-5 | TRBV6-5 | CASRESGNQPQHF | TGTGCCAGCAGAGAATCGGGCAATCAGCCCCAGCATTTT
TRBD2 | - | TRBJ2-1 | TRBV6-5 | CASSASGSYNEQFF | TGTGCCAGCAGTGCTAGCGGGAGTTACAATGAGCAGTTCTTC
- | - | TRBJ1-2 | TRBV6-1 | CASSEDRRPYGYTF | TGTGCCAGCAGTGAGGATCGACGGCCGTATGGCTACACCTTC
- | - | TRBJ1-5 | TRBV28 | CASSFISDQPQHF | TGTGCCAGCAGTTTTATTAGCGATCAGCCCCAGCATTTT
TRBD2 | - | TRBJ2-1 | TRBV5-8 | CASSPRTSGAQFF | TGTGCCAGCAGCCCGAGGACTAGCGGGGCGCAGTTCTTC
- | - | TRBJ1-2 | TRBV7-2 | CASSTRNYGYTF | TGTGCCAGCAGCACCCGGAACTATGGCTACACCTTC
TRBD2 | few | TRBJ2-2 | TRBV5-1 | CASRANLAGVSGELFF | TGCGCCAGCAGGGCTAATCTAGCGGGAGTATCCGGGGAGCTGTTTTTT
- | - | TRBJ2-3 | TRBV12-5 | CASGIGIPTDTQYF | TGTGCTAGTGGTATAGGCATCCCCACAGATACGCAGTATTTT
- | - | TRBJ1-4 | TRBV5-5 | CASSLRVLEKLFF | TGTGCCAGCAGCCTGAGGGTTTTGGAAAAACTGTTTTTT
- | - | TRBJ2-5 | TRBV30 | CAWSVPGEQYF | TGTGCCTGGAGTGTACCCGGTGAGCAGTACTTC
- | once | TRBJ2-3 | TRBV18 | CASSPQGASTDTQYF | TGTGCCAGCTCACCTCAGGGCGCCAGCACAGATACGCAGTATTTT
- | - | TRBJ2-3 | TRBV7-9 | CASSPLRGRGTDTQYF | TGTGCCAGCAGCCCCTTAAGGGGTCGGGGCACAGATACGCAGTATTTT
- | - | TRBJ1-2 | TRBV5-4 | CASSLEDRGYTF | TGTGCCAGCAGCTTGGAGGATAGGGGCTACACCTTC
- | - | TRBJ2-1 | TRBV11-2 | CASSLARAGRKFF | TGTGCCAGCAGCTTAGCTAGGGCAGGCAGAAAGTTCTTC
- | - | TRBJ1-1 | TRBV7-3 | CASSLWSGGTEAFF | TGTGCCAGCAGTTTATGGTCGGGCGGCACTGAAGCTTTCTTT
TRBD1 | - | TRBJ1-3 | TRBV5-4 | CASSLRDRVDRAGNTIYF | TGTGCCAGCAGCTTGCGGGACAGGGTAGACCGGGCTGGAAACACCATATATTTT